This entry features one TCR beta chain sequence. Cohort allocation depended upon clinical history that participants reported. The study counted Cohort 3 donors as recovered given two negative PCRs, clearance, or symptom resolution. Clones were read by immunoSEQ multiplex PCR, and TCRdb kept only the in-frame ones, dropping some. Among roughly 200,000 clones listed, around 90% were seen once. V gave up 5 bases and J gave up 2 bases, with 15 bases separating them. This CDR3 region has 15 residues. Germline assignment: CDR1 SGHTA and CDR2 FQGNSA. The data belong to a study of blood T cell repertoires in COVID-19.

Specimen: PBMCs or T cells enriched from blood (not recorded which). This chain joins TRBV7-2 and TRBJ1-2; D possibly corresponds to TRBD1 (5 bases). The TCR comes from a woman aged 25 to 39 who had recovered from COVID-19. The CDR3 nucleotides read TGTGCCAGCAGCACCCAGACAGTGTCAAACTATGGCTACACCTTC. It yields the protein CASSTQTVSNYGYTF.